This TCR beta chain was captured by sequencing in a study of control samples from healthy donors and cancer patients. The assay was immunoSEQ multiplex PCR, and TCRdb's table has in-frame clones only and misses some. The profile shows some 130,000 clones, approximately 90% of them singletons. Between the trimmed V and J ends, which lost 4 bases and 0 bases, there was a span of 14 bases. The CDR3 spans 17 residues. The V gene's germline CDR1 is SGDLS and CDR2 YYNGEE. Source material: blood. The chain recombines TRBV9 with TRBJ2-6; D is perhaps TRBD1 (5 bases). The clonotype comes from a man in his late teens or twenties in good health. The CDR3 is CASSPLGLPSGANVLTF. The CDR3 nucleotides read TGTGCCAGCAGCCCGCTGGGGCTGCCCTCTGGGGCCAACGTCCTGACTTTC.